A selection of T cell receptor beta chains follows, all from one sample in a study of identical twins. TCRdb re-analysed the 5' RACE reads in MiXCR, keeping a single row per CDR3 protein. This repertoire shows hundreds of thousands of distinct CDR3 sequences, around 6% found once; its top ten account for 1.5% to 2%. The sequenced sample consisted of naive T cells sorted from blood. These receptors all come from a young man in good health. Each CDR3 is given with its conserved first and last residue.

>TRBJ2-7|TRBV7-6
CASSLALAGRTSYEQYF
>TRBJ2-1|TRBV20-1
CSARSSGLADHEQFF
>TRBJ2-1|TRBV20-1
CSASQVSNEQFF
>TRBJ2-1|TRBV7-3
CASSFTSGVEQFF
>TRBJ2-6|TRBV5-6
CASSPTRTRTFSGANVLTF
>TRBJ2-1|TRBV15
CATSRSHIAVSYNEQFF
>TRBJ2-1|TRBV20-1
CSARGGGEQFF
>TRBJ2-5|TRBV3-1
CASSHPGTKETQYF
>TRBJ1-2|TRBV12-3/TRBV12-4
CASSLRRGTYGYTF
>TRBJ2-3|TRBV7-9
CASSPSGGTTDTQYF
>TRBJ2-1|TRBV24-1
CATSPIAGGGSYNEQFF
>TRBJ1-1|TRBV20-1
CRLQAGWTEAFF
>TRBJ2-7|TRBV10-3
CAISMSGPYEQYF
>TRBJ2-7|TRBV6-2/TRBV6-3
CASSYSVNRPNEQYF
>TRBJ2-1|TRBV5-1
CASSPQLAGGMYNEQFF
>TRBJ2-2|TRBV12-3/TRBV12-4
CASRLGEDTGELFF
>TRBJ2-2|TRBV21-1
CASSRRRGAGELFF
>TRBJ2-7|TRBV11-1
CASSLEGGRNEQYF
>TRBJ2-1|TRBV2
CASLRPGLAGGDEQFF
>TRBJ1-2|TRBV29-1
CSVVPGSISYGYTF
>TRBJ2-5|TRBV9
CASSSQTGSAETQYF
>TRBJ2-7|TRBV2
CASSEGGLGREGGHEQYF
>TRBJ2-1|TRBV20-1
CSEYREEGEQFF
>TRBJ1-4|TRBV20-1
CSASHQGEKLFF
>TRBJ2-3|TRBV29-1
CSVIEDTQYF
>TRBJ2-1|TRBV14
CASSQDLGGSEQFF
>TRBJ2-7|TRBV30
CAWSPSRGSEQYF
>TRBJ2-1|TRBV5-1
CASSLASGLAGSYNEQFF
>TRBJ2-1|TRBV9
CASSVSLAGFYNEQFF
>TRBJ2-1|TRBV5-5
CASSLGGMGQISYNEQFF
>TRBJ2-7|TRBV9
CASSEETPPYEQYF
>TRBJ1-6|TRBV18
CASSPKQGNSPLHF
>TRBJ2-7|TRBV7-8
CASSPLSTSGSQRYEQYF
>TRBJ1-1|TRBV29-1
CSVERQFSDTEAFF
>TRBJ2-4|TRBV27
CASSSTGTPGAKNIQYF
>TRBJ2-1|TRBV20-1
CSATYRQGVYNEQFF
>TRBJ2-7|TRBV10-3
CAITEDRAPYEQYF
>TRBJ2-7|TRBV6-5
CASSYSGQGNHEQYF
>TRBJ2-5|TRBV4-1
CASSQEGRGTQYF
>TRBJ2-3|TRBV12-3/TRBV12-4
CASSLGVDGTDTQYF
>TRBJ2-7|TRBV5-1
CASSSTGLSTVEQYF
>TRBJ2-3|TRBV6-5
CASSYVQGAGDTQYF
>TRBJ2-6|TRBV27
CASSETSSGANVLTF
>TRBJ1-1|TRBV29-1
CSVAPGQGEAFF